The text below deals with one T cell receptor (beta chain). Sequencing used immunoSEQ multiplex PCR; TCRdb keeps in-frame clones, though not all of them. This table has around 130,000 clones, 80% to 85% appearing once. This sample is drawn from a study of blood T cell repertoires in COVID-19. The overall study: COVID-19 samples collected from the United States, Italy and Spain covered acute and convalescent phases. Nucleic acid was either cDNA or gDNA, and it came from T cells, B-cell-depleted T cells, or PBMCs.

V lost 5 bases, J lost 4 bases, and 6 bases stayed unmatched. Per the germline V gene, CDR1 is MNHEY and CDR2 is SVGEGT. This CDR3 contains 15 residues. Ages ranged from about 18 to 89 years, with residence in around 24 US areas. Sequencing was done on a sample of PBMCs or T cells enriched from blood (not recorded which). The sequence was collected from a woman aged 25 to 39 who had recovered from COVID-19. The J gene is TRBJ1-5, the V gene TRBV6-2 or TRBV6-3, with 9 bases fitting TRBD1. DNA of the CDR3: TGTGCCAGCAGTCCATTAGGACAGGGGAATCAGCCCCAGCATTTT. Protein product: CASSPLGQGNQPQHF.